The 28 T cell receptor beta chains reported below all come from one sample, sequenced in a study of Graves' ophthalmopathy and Graves' hyperthyroidism. Amplifying from RNA transcripts, the study obtained TCR beta CDR3 regions. HTBI primers were used in a first-round RT-PCR, which preceded a second-round multiplex PCR. TCRdb reprocessed the multiplex PCR reads via MiXCR and lists one record per CDR3 protein. The table records about 620,000 distinct CDR3 sequences, 22% of them present only once. The sample comprised peripheral blood. Receptors originate from a woman under 30 with stable Graves' hyperthyroidism. Some clones in this sample may be carry-over from other donors' samples.

This clonotype was counted at least ten times. This chain links TRBV11-2 with TRBJ2-7, with 8 bases matching TRBD2. The CDR3 is 16 amino acids. V was clipped by 0 bases and J by 2 bases; unmatched bases: 6. Germline V gene data show CDR1 as SGHAT and CDR2 as FQNNGV. The CDR3 nucleotides are TGTGCCAGCAGCTTAGATATGACTAGCGCGACCTACGAGCAGTACTTC. This gives the protein CASSLDMTSATYEQYF.

This sequence joins TRBV5-6 and TRBJ1-2; 8 positions agree with TRBD1. Germline V gene sequence: CDR1 SGHDT, CDR2 YYEEEE. J gave up 7 bases and V 4 bases, and 6 bases lay outside the gene matches. This CDR3 is 13 amino acids long. CDR3 amino acids: CASSPGQVSGYTF. The DNA for the CDR3 is TGTGCCAGCAGCCCGGGACAGGTGTCTGGCTACACCTTC.

The gene calls are TRBV12-3 or TRBV12-4 and TRBJ1-2, with D possibly matching TRBD1 (6 bases). The CDR3 covers 14 residues. The V end was cut by 7 bases, the J end by 2 bases, with 14 bases between. CDR3 protein: CASKPGVENYGYTF. As DNA, the CDR3 is TGTGCCAGCAAACCAGGGGTGGAGAACTATGGCTACACCTTC.

This clonotype was counted at least ten times. The rearrangement links TRBV12-3 or TRBV12-4 to TRBJ2-2; 9 nucleotides agree with TRBD2. With V trimmed by 6 bases and J by 6 bases, 2 bases remained unmatched. The CDR3 has 13 amino acids. The CDR3 DNA is TGTGCCAGCAGACGGACTAGCGCCGGGGAGCTGTTTTTT. This translates into CASRRTSAGELFF.

This clonotype was counted ten times or more. The CDR3 here is CASSTTAARETGELFF. The CDR3 DNA is TGTGCCAGCAGTACAACAGCGGCCCGAGAGACCGGGGAGCTGTTTTTT. The chain is built from TRBV12-3 or TRBV12-4 and TRBJ2-2, with D perhaps matching TRBD2 (5 bases). The CDR3 covers 16 residues. V lost 5 bases and J 5 bases, leaving 18 bases between the germline ends.

This clonotype was detected many times. This rearrangement joins TRBV18 to TRBJ2-5; tentatively, D is TRBD1 or TRBD2 (5 bases each). The CDR3 is 15 residues long. Germline V gene lookup returns CDR1 KGHSH and CDR2 LQKENI. Trimming cost V 6 bases and J 2 bases, with 16 bases left between them. The CDR3 is CASSPMSGQQETQYF. CDR3 nucleotides: TGTGCCAGCTCCCCGATGTCGGGGCAGCAAGAGACCCAGTACTTC.

The chain carries TRBV6-2 or TRBV6-3 and TRBJ1-6, with D possibly being TRBD1 (5 bases). The germline V gene encodes CDR1 MNHEY and CDR2 SVGEGT. This CDR3 has 14 residues. Trimming cost V 2 bases and J 8 bases, with 10 bases left between them. The CDR3 region is CASSYRGGDSPLHF. CDR3 nucleotides: TGTGCCAGCAGTTACAGGGGAGGAGATTCACCCCTCCACTTT.

The V call is TRBV11-1, the J call TRBJ2-2; D may match TRBD1 or TRBD2 (5 bases each). The germline CDR1 and CDR2 sequences are SGHAT and FQDESV (reference sequence). The CDR3 runs 16 residues. V was cut by 5 bases and J by 6 bases, with 19 bases left in between. CDR3 region: CASSPSSGRLAGELFF. DNA of the CDR3: TGTGCCAGCAGCCCAAGCTCGGGACGCCTGGCCGGGGAGCTGTTTTTT.

The chain employs TRBV7-8 and TRBJ2-7; D ambiguous. This CDR3 region has 16 residues. CDR1 and CDR2 from the germline V gene are SGHVS and FQNEAQ. CDR3 amino acids: CVCSLGLVGLSYEQYF. DNA for the CDR3: TGTGTCTGCAGCTTAGGGTTAGTGGGCCTTTCCTACGAGCAGTACTTC.

This clonotype was recorded at least ten times. A much larger clone differs by one base, so this may be a read error. The chain uses TRBV6-5 and TRBJ1-1, with 7 bases lining up with TRBD1. CDR1 is MNHEY and CDR2 is SVGAGI in the germline V gene. The CDR3 length is 14 residues. The junction had 1 base not matched to a gene; V was cut back by 2 bases and J by 1 base. CDR3 residues: CASSYDRANTEAFF. The CDR3 DNA follows: TGTGCCAGCAGTTACGACAGGGCGAACACTGAAGCTTTCTTT.

This clonotype was picked up many times. The rearrangement joins TRBV6-1 to TRBJ1-2; D ambiguous. The CDR3 totals 15 residues. The germline V gene encodes CDR1 MNHNS and CDR2 SASEGT. The ends were cut back, 1 base at V and 3 bases at J, with 12 bases in the middle. The CDR3 coding sequence is TGTGCCAGCAGTGAAGTCGGGTTTTTTTACTATGGCTACACCTTC. Protein: CASSEVGFFYYGYTF.

The chain joins TRBV15 to TRBJ2-4; the D is unclear. Trimming left V 5 bases short and J 9 bases short, with 11 bases between. The CDR3 runs to 12 residues. Germline V lookup: CDR1 LNHNV, CDR2 YYDKDF (reference sequence). The CDR3 DNA reads TGTGCCACCAGCGGAACCGACCCCATTCAGTACTTC. Translating gives CATSGTDPIQYF.

The chain recombines TRBV5-6 with TRBJ1-5; D ambiguous. Germline V gene data show CDR1 as SGHDT and CDR2 as YYEEEE. Trimming pared 1 base from V and 5 bases from J, leaving 10 bases between. The CDR3 length is 14 residues. As DNA, the CDR3 is TGTGCCAGCAGCTTGCCCGGGCTCGATCAGCCCCAGCATTTT. This sequence encodes CASSLPGLDQPQHF. Full variable domain (missing parts from reference TRBV5-6 and TRBJ1-5): DAGVTQSPTHLIKTRGQQVTLRCSPKSGHDTVSWYQQALGQGPQFIFQYYEEEERQRGNFPDRFSGHQFPNYSSELNVNALLLGDSALYLCASSLPGLDQPQHFGDGTRLSIL.

This rearrangement joins TRBV18 to TRBJ2-5; no reliable D call. Trimming removed 0 bases from V and 1 base from J, with 9 bases in between. Germline V gives CDR1 KGHSH, CDR2 LQKENI. The CDR3 spans 15 residues. Written as DNA, the CDR3 is TGTGCCAGCTCACCACCCCAGCCACCCCAAGAGACCCAGTACTTC. Its translation: CASSPPQPPQETQYF.

This clonotype was observed many times. V gene TRBV18 combines with J gene TRBJ1-5; D remains unclear. V was cut by 3 bases and J by 7 bases, with 13 bases left in between. From germline, CDR1 is KGHSH and CDR2 LQKENI. The CDR3 is 14 amino acids. The DNA of the CDR3 is TGTGCCAGCTCACCCAGTGGGGTAGACCAGCCCCAGCATTTT. The encoded protein is CASSPSGVDQPQHF.

Notes on this clonotype: This sequence may be a read error, since a much larger clone differs from it by one base. J is TRBJ2-5 and V is TRBV5-6; 7 nucleotides line up with TRBD1. The CDR3 totals 15 residues. CDR1 and CDR2 (germline): SGHDT, YYEEEE. The CDR3 DNA follows: TGTGCCATCAGCTCGACAGGGTTGGTTCAAGAGACCCAGTACTTC. Translated, it gives CAISSTGLVQETQYF. Looking up the rest from reference TRBV5-6 and TRBJ2-5 gives the full variable domain: DAGVTQSPTHLIKTRGQQVTLRCSPKSGHDTVSWYQQALGQGPQFIFQYYEEEERQRGNFPDRFSGHQFPNYSSELNVNALLLGDSALYLCAISSTGLVQETQYFGPGTRLLVL.

This clonotype was seen ten or more times. The chain uses TRBV6-1 and TRBJ1-2, with 7 positions matching TRBD1. J gave up 1 base and V 7 bases, and 3 bases lay outside the gene matches. This CDR3 has 13 residues. Germline-derived CDR1 and CDR2 are MNHNS and SASEGT. The CDR3 region has the DNA TGTGCCAGCAAGGGACAGCTTAACTATGGCTACACCTTC. It specifies CASKGQLNYGYTF.

This clonotype was seen repeatedly, ten times or more. CDR3 in amino acids: CASSQDVFGVAGELFF. The DNA for the CDR3 is TGCGCCAGCAGCCAAGATGTTTTCGGGGTTGCCGGGGAGCTGTTTTTT. The genes are TRBV4-1 and TRBJ2-2; a weak D match, TRBD2 (5 bases). With 0 bases removed from V and 6 bases from J, the gap between germline ends came to 14 bases. Germline values: CDR1 MGHRA, CDR2 YSYEKL. The CDR3 length is 16 residues.

The chain links TRBV20-1 to TRBJ2-7; D is perhaps TRBD1 (6 bases). Germline V gives CDR1 DFQATT, CDR2 SNEGSKA (reference sequence). With 6 bases removed from V and 1 base from J, the gap between germline ends came to 16 bases. There are 14 residues in the CDR3. CDR3 coding DNA: TGCAGTGCAGGGGGTCAGGCAATATCCTACGAGCAGTACTTC. Protein: CSAGGQAISYEQYF.

In regard to this clonotype: A much larger clone differs by one base, so this may be a read error. Here the CDR3 omits its conserved ending phenylalanine or tryptophan, so a read error is the likely source. This chain joins TRBV28 and TRBJ1-5; D is ambiguous. CDR1 and CDR2 (germline): MDHEN, SYDVKM. Trimming cost V 2 bases and J 3 bases, with 8 bases left between them. There are 14 residues in the CDR3. CDR3 in amino acids: CASSLRLPNQPQHL. The DNA of the CDR3 is TGTGCCAGCAGTTTACGACTGCCCAATCAGCCCCAGCATTTG.

At least ten counts were recorded for this clonotype. Written as DNA, the CDR3 is TGTGCCAGCAGCGTAAATCTCGGAACCGAGCAGTACTTC. It yields the protein CASSVNLGTEQYF. This chain connects TRBV28 to TRBJ2-7; D unclear. This CDR3 is built from 13 residues. Trimming cost V 6 bases and J 6 bases, with 15 bases left between them. CDR1 and CDR2 from the germline V gene are MDHEN and SYDVKM.

The sample holds many counts of this clonotype. The V gene is TRBV20-1, the J gene TRBJ1-2; D ambiguous. Germline lookup yields CDR1 DFQATT and CDR2 SNEGSKA (reference sequence). The CDR3 covers 15 residues. Trimming took 0 bases from V and 2 from J, leaving 13 bases between them. CDR3 DNA sequence: TGCAGTGCTAGAGACAATCGGCGACGAAACTATGGCTACACCTTC. This translates into CSARDNRRRNYGYTF.

This clonotype has at least ten counts. CDR3: CASSLNARGPYGYTF. The CDR3 nucleotides are TGTGCCAGCAGTTTGAATGCCAGGGGCCCCTATGGCTACACCTTC. The rearrangement links TRBV27 to TRBJ1-2; possible D gene TRBD1, 6 bases. Germline assignment: CDR1 MNHEY and CDR2 SMNVEV (reference sequence). V was cut by 3 bases and J by 4 bases, with 15 bases left in between. The CDR3 consists of 15 residues.

This clonotype was detected a few times. The rearrangement joins TRBV6-2 or TRBV6-3 to TRBJ1-5, with D possibly TRBD1 on 6 matching bases. Germline V gene data show CDR1 as MNHEY and CDR2 as SVGEGT. The ends were cut back, 2 bases at V and 4 bases at J, with 15 bases in the middle. This CDR3 contains 16 residues. The CDR3 is CASSYQWGGLNQPQHF. Here the CDR3 DNA reads TGTGCCAGCAGTTACCAGTGGGGGGGGCTAAATCAGCCCCAGCATTTT.

J is TRBJ1-1 and V is TRBV2, with D tentatively TRBD1 (5 bases). Between the trimmed V and J ends, which lost 5 bases and 1 base, there was a span of 8 bases. This CDR3 has 13 residues. Germline CDR1 and CDR2: SNHLY and FYNNEI. The CDR3 loop reads CASSNGGNTEAFF. CDR3 nucleotide sequence: TGTGCCAGCAGTAATGGGGGGAACACTGAAGCTTTCTTT.

The chain carries TRBV10-3 and TRBJ2-7; D is unclear. V lost 0 bases, J lost 7 bases, and 4 bases lay in between. The CDR3 covers 11 residues. Germline V gene data show CDR1 as ENHRY and CDR2 as SYGVKD. The CDR3 loop reads CAISESGEQYF. The CDR3 region has the DNA TGTGCCATCAGTGAGTCGGGAGAGCAGTACTTC.

CDR3 DNA sequence: TGCGCCAGCAGCCAAGAGGGAGTCAGCTACACCTTC. Translating gives CASSQEGVSYTF. The gene calls are TRBV4-1 and TRBJ1-2; D ambiguous. The CDR3 has 12 amino acids. Trimming pared 0 bases from V and 9 bases from J, leaving 8 bases between. Germline assignment: CDR1 MGHRA and CDR2 YSYEKL.

This clonotype was seen at least ten times. V is TRBV6-5 and J is TRBJ2-7; D tentatively reads TRBD1 or TRBD2 (6 bases each). Germline CDR1 reads MNHEY; CDR2 reads SVGAGI. V dropped 2 bases and J dropped 7 bases, with 18 bases sitting between them. This CDR3 is built from 15 residues. The CDR3 loop reads CASSYEGGSFREQYF. The CDR3 DNA reads TGTGCCAGCAGTTACGAGGGGGGTTCATTTCGGGAGCAGTACTTC.